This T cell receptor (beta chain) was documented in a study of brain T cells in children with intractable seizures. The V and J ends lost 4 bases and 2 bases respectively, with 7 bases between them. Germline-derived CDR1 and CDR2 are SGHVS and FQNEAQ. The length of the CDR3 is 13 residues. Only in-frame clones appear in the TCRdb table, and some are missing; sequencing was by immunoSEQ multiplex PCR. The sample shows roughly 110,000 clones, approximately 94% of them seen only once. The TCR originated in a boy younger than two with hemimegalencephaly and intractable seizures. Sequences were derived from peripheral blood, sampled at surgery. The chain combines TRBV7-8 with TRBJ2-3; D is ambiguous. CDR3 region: CASSSRNTDTQYF. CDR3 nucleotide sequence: TGTGCCAGCAGCTCTAGGAACACAGATACGCAGTATTTT.